This T cell receptor beta chain was profiled in a study of CD8 T cells in Susac syndrome. The CDR3 extends over 14 amino acids. CDR1 is SGHNT and CDR2 is YYREEE in the germline V gene (reference sequence). Trimming took off 2 bases at V and 4 bases at J, with 12 bases between the two ends. cDNA came from approximately 0.5 to 1 ug RNA primed by random hexamers. TCRdb fed the immunoSEQ multiplex PCR reads into MiXCR, producing one record per CDR3 protein. The sample consists of some 57,000 distinct CDR3 sequences, 85% to 95% of them appearing once. The receptor comes from a human donor in good health. The sample comprised CD8+ T cells from PBMCs. This sequence joins TRBV5-4 and TRBJ1-2; D unclear. The CDR3 bases are TGTGCCAGCAGCTTATATCTAACCATCTATGGCTACACCTTC. Translation gives CASSLYLTIYGYTF.